This paragraph reports one T cell receptor (beta chain). What it binds is not known. This record belongs to a study of CD8 T cells in Susac syndrome. Study-wide results and limits: TCR sequencing and HLA analysis covered a relatively small number of individuals.

CDR1 and CDR2 from the germline V gene are MDHEN and SYDVKM. CDR3 length equals 14 residues. The germline V and J ends were trimmed by 1 base and 1 base, with 7 bases remaining between them. RNA amounts of about 0.45 to 1 ug underwent reverse transcription with random hexamers. An immunoSEQ multiplex PCR amplified TCR beta CDR3 over 54 Vbeta and 13 Jbeta. MiXCR, run by TCRdb on the immunoSEQ multiplex PCR reads, gives a single entry per CDR3 protein. The sample records under 200,000 distinct CDR3 sequences, 85% to 95% being singletons. As controls, healthy donors matched for age and sex were used. This chain uses TRBV28 with TRBJ2-5; D not resolved. Specimen: CD4+ T cells from PBMCs. This receptor was identified in a human donor in good health. CDR3 DNA: TGTGCCAGCAGTTTATCCCCCTCCCAAGAGACCCAGTACTTC. Encoded protein: CASSLSPSQETQYF.